These 29 T cell receptor beta chains originate from one sample sequenced in a study of T cells in Graves' hyperthyroidism and ophthalmopathy. TCR beta CDR3 sequences were amplified from RNA transcripts. When the TCR CDR3 underwent first-round RT-PCR, the HTBI primer set was used. TCRdb recomputed calls from the multiplex PCR reads with MiXCR, one row per CDR3 protein. Of approximately 380,000 distinct CDR3 sequences listed, 11% to 15% are singletons. Sequencing was performed on blood. All receptors derive from a man aged 45-65 years with Graves' ophthalmopathy.

The chain carries TRBV9 and TRBJ2-1; 11 nucleotides agree with TRBD1. Trimming at V came to 7 bases and at J to 10 bases, leaving 10 bases not matched to a gene. The CDR3 has 14 residues. CDR1 and CDR2 (germline): SGDLS, YYNGEE. In DNA, the CDR3 is TGTGCCAGCGCCCCCGGACAGGGGGCATTCGAGCAGTTCTTC. Protein product: CASAPGQGAFEQFF. Using reference TRBV9 and TRBJ2-1 for the parts outside the CDR3, the full variable domain is DSGVTQTPKHLITATGQRVTLRCSPRSGDLSVYWYQQSLDQGLQFLIQYYNGEERAKGNILERFSAQQFPDLHSELNLSSLELGDSALYFCASAPGQGAFEQFFGPGTRLTVL.

This clonotype was counted a few times. V and J are TRBV12-3 or TRBV12-4 and TRBJ2-1; no firm D call. V lost 1 base and J 12 bases, leaving 13 bases between the germline ends. This CDR3 is 13 amino acids long. CDR3 residues: CASSLVRHNWQFF. CDR3 DNA: TGTGCCAGCAGTTTAGTCAGGCATAACTGGCAGTTCTTC.

This chain links TRBV29-1 with TRBJ2-3; TRBD2 agrees at 15 bases. V lost 7 bases to trimming and J lost 4 bases; unmatched junction nucleotides: 3. This CDR3 has 14 residues. Germline V CDR1 and CDR2: SQVTM, ANQGSEA. CDR3 sequence: CSGWTSGRADTQYF. The CDR3 nucleotides are TGCAGCGGCTGGACTAGCGGGAGGGCAGATACGCAGTATTTT.

This clonotype was observed a handful of times. The genes are TRBV29-1 and TRBJ2-1, with 7 positions matching TRBD2. Germline V gene lookup returns CDR1 SQVTM and CDR2 ANQGSEA. V shed 1 base and J 7 bases; nucleotides not matched to a gene: 7. The CDR3 spans 14 residues. CDR3 residues: CSVEAWEGVNEQFF. In DNA, the CDR3 is TGCAGCGTTGAAGCGTGGGAGGGAGTGAATGAGCAGTTCTTC.

This clonotype occurred many times. V is TRBV7-3 and J is TRBJ2-3; 8 bases match TRBD2. J lost 5 bases, V lost 0 bases, and 13 bases had no gene match. The CDR3 length is 18 residues. Per germline, CDR1 SGHTA and CDR2 FQGTGA. The CDR3: CASSLTSSGSPHGDTQYF. For the CDR3, the DNA is TGTGCCAGCAGCTTAACGTCCAGCGGGAGCCCCCACGGAGATACGCAGTATTTT.

This clonotype was detected ten times or more. J is TRBJ2-7 and V is TRBV11-2; D is tentatively TRBD1 or TRBD2 (5 bases each). This CDR3 is built from 14 residues. The germline gives CDR1 SGHAT, CDR2 FQNNGV. Trimming cost V 7 bases and J 4 bases, with 17 bases left between them. The CDR3 DNA reads as TGTGCCAGCACCGTCGGGGCATCGGAATACGAGCAGTACTTC. Its translation: CASTVGASEYEQYF.

This clonotype was counted ten times or more. This rearrangement joins TRBV28 to TRBJ2-7, with TRBD2 as a possible D gene (5 bases). Germline V lookup: CDR1 MDHEN, CDR2 SYDVKM. V dropped 6 bases and J dropped 0 bases, with 12 bases sitting between them. The length of the CDR3 is 14 residues. CDR3 in amino acids: CASRKGLPSYEQYF. The DNA of the CDR3 is TGTGCCAGCAGGAAAGGACTTCCCTCCTACGAGCAGTACTTC.

This clonotype came up a few times. The chain uses TRBV25-1 and TRBJ2-2; D not resolved. From germline, CDR1 is MGHDK and CDR2 SYGVNS. The CDR3 sequence is 13 residues long. V was pared by 1 base and J by 7 bases, with 7 bases between. The CDR3 loop is CASSESVNGELFF. For the CDR3, the DNA is TGTGCCAGCAGTGAATCTGTGAACGGGGAGCTGTTTTTT. The full variable domain, rest sourced from reference TRBV25-1 and TRBJ2-2, is EADIYQTPRYLVIGTGKKITLECSQTMGHDKMYWYQQDPGMELHLIHYSYGVNSTEKGDLSSESTVSRIRTEHFPLTLESARPSHTSQYLCASSESVNGELFFGEGSRLTVL.

This sequence joins TRBV6-1 and TRBJ1-2; maybe TRBD1 (5 bases). The ends were cut back, 3 bases at V and 4 bases at J, with 21 bases in the middle. CDR1 MNHNS and CDR2 SASEGT come from the germline V gene. This CDR3 contains 17 residues. CDR3 in DNA: TGTGCCAGCAGTGACCCCCGACAGATCGAAAGGCGCTATGGCTACACCTTC. It is translated as CASSDPRQIERRYGYTF.

This clonotype was observed at least ten times. The CDR3 here is CASSTGTGANVLTF. The CDR3, as DNA: TGCGCCAGCAGCACAGGGACCGGGGCCAACGTCCTGACTTTC. This rearrangement joins TRBV5-1 to TRBJ2-6; TRBD1 is a possible D gene (6 bases). Deletions cut 4 bases from V and 4 bases from J, with 9 bases between. The length of the CDR3 is 14 residues. Germline V lookup: CDR1 SGHRS, CDR2 YFSETQ. The full variable domain, rest sourced from reference TRBV5-1 and TRBJ2-6, is KAGVTQTPRYLIKTRGQQVTLSCSPISGHRSVSWYQQTPGQGLQFLFEYFSETQRNKGNFPGRFSGRQFSNSRSEMNVSTLELGDSALYLCASSTGTGANVLTFGAGSRLTVL.

Turning to this clonotype: Being one base from a much bigger clone, this may be a read error. The chain links TRBV28 to TRBJ2-3, with D maybe TRBD2 (6 bases). The CDR3 has 17 amino acids. Per germline, CDR1 MDHEN and CDR2 SYDVKM. The CDR3: CARSLSGERRPTDTQYF. CDR3 sequence (DNA): TGTGCCCGCAGTTTATCGGGGGAGCGGAGACCCACAGATACGCAGTATTTT.

This sequence joins TRBV20-1 and TRBJ2-3, with 11 bases fitting TRBD2. Germline V lookup: CDR1 DFQATT, CDR2 SNEGSKA (reference sequence). Unmatched junction bases numbered 2, after V lost 0 bases and J lost 0 bases. This CDR3 has 16 residues. CDR3 sequence reads: CSARDGTSGSTDTQYF. The CDR3 nucleotides read TGCAGTGCTAGAGACGGGACTAGCGGTAGCACAGATACGCAGTATTTT.

This clonotype was found a few times. V gene TRBV5-1 combines with J gene TRBJ1-1, with 8 bases fitting TRBD1. CDR3 length: 14 residues. V was pared by 4 bases and J by 0 bases, with 2 bases of the junction left unmatched. Germline CDR1 reads SGHRS; CDR2 reads YFSETQ. The CDR3 DNA reads TGCGCCAGCAGCGGGACAGGCATGAACACTGAAGCTTTCTTT. Amino acid sequence: CASSGTGMNTEAFF.

Ten or more counts support this clonotype. The rearrangement joins TRBV29-1 to TRBJ2-3; D might be TRBD2 (6 bases). This CDR3 has 15 residues. Germline CDR1 and CDR2: SQVTM and ANQGSEA. Between the trimmed V and J ends, which lost 0 bases and 1 base, there was a span of 11 bases. The CDR3 region has the DNA TGCAGCGTTGAAGATCGGGCTAGCGGCACAGATACGCAGTATTTT. Encoded protein: CSVEDRASGTDTQYF.

This clonotype was picked up many times. An end of the junction does not agree with germline; a read error may underlie this. CDR3 sequence (DNA): TGCAGTGCTGGTTGGGAGGAAGGAGATGCGCAGTATTTT. It codes for CSAGWEEGDAQYF. This chain connects TRBV20-1 to TRBJ2-3, with TRBD2 as a possible D gene (6 bases). The CDR3 consists of 13 residues. CDR1 is DFQATT, CDR2 SNEGSKA, per germline (reference sequence).

This chain joins TRBV5-1 and TRBJ1-1; D gene uncertain. The CDR3 is 13 residues long. Germline CDR1 reads SGHRS; CDR2 reads YFSETQ. V lost 5 bases to trimming and J lost 5 bases, with 13 bases between them. CDR3 sequence: CASRNDGQTEAFF. For the CDR3, the DNA is TGCGCCAGCAGAAACGACGGTCAAACTGAAGCTTTCTTT.

This clonotype was seen many times. This chain links TRBV18 with TRBJ2-5; 8 positions agree with TRBD1. Per the germline V gene, CDR1 is KGHSH and CDR2 is LQKENI. V lost 3 bases and J lost 3; bases outside the gene matches: 3. CDR3 length: 14 residues. CDR3 region: CASSPTTGEETQYF. The CDR3 DNA is TGTGCCAGCTCACCCACGACAGGGGAAGAGACCCAGTACTTC. The whole variable domain, filled in from reference TRBV18 and TRBJ2-5, reads NAGVMQNPRHLVRRRGQEARLRCSPMKGHSHVYWYRQLPEEGLKFMVYLQKENIIDESGMPKERFSAEFPKEGPSILRIQQVVRGDSAAYFCASSPTTGEETQYFGPGTRLLVL.

This clonotype has just one count. The chain employs TRBV6-1 and TRBJ2-1; 12 positions agree with TRBD2. Germline V gene lookup returns CDR1 MNHNS and CDR2 SASEGT. The CDR3 has 18 residues. The V segment lost 3 bases and the J segment 6 bases; nucleotides outside the gene matches: 12. This CDR3 reads CASSELTSGRVVSNEQFF. DNA for the CDR3: TGTGCCAGCAGTGAGCTGACTAGCGGGAGAGTCGTATCCAATGAGCAGTTCTTC.

Notes on this clonotype: One end of the junction fails to match germline, which may point to a read error. The chain links TRBV20-1 to TRBJ1-1; D not certain. Germline values: CDR1 DFQATT, CDR2 SNEGSKA (reference sequence). The CDR3 covers 14 residues. The CDR3 here is CSARGGNMNTGAFF. CDR3 bases: TGCAGTGCTAGAGGGGGAAATATGAACACTGGAGCTTTCTTT.

This clonotype has more than one count but fewer than ten. The CDR3 sequence is CASSYTGGSDTQYF. CDR3 sequence (DNA): TGTGCCAGCAGTTACACAGGGGGCTCAGATACGCAGTATTTT. The chain couples TRBV6-5 to TRBJ2-3; 9 bases align to TRBD1. The V gene end was trimmed by 2 bases and the J gene end by 4 bases; junction bases not matched to a gene: 1. Per the germline V gene, CDR1 is MNHEY and CDR2 is SVGAGI. This CDR3 is 14 amino acids long.

The chain has TRBV15 and TRBJ2-7, with D unresolved. Germline V gene sequence: CDR1 LNHNV, CDR2 YYDKDF (reference sequence). The V gene lost 1 base and the J gene lost 7 bases, with 14 bases spanning the gap. There are 14 residues in the CDR3. In nucleotides, the CDR3 is TGTGCCACCAGCAGAGTGGACCCCACATCGGAGCAGTACTTC. It yields the protein CATSRVDPTSEQYF.

The chain carries TRBV9 and TRBJ2-3; D could derive from TRBD1 or TRBD2 (5 bases each). The CDR3 is 15 amino acids. Germline V lookup: CDR1 SGDLS, CDR2 YYNGEE. The ends were cut back, 4 bases at V and 5 bases at J, with 17 bases in the middle. The CDR3: CASSPRVGDGDTQYF. DNA of the CDR3: TGTGCCAGCAGCCCCCGGGTGGGGGACGGAGATACGCAGTATTTT.

V gene TRBV6-1 combines with J gene TRBJ2-4; 7 nucleotides match TRBD2. The CDR3 has 18 amino acids. With V trimmed by 5 bases and J by 0 bases, 13 bases remained unmatched. Germline V gene data show CDR1 as MNHNS and CDR2 as SASEGT. CDR3 sequence reads: CASSRVGGAGIAKNIQYF. Here the CDR3 DNA reads TGTGCCAGCAGTCGGGTAGGAGGAGCGGGGATAGCCAAAAACATTCAGTACTTC.

This clonotype was counted ten times or more. The chain has TRBV18 and TRBJ2-2; D call uncertain. CDR1 and CDR2 (germline): KGHSH, LQKENI. The CDR3 has 12 amino acids. Trimming pared 2 bases from V and 6 bases from J, leaving 4 bases between. The CDR3 coding sequence is TGTGCCAGCTCACCAAAGTCCGGGGAGCTGTTTTTT. Protein: CASSPKSGELFF.

The J gene is TRBJ1-2, the V gene TRBV2; D is uncertain. The CDR3 spans 13 residues. CDR1 and CDR2 (germline): SNHLY, FYNNEI. V was pared by 2 bases and J by 3 bases, with 7 bases between. In nucleotides, the CDR3 is TGTGCCAGCAGTGAAATTACTTACTATGGCTACACCTTC. Protein product: CASSEITYYGYTF.

The V and J genes are TRBV20-1 and TRBJ2-7, with a weak D call TRBD2 (6 bases). Germline CDR1 and CDR2: DFQATT and SNEGSKA (reference sequence). The CDR3 length is 13 residues. V lost 4 bases and J 5 bases, leaving 15 bases between the germline ends. CDR3 coding DNA: TGCAGTGCTACTAGCGAGACGGTAGACGAGCAGTACTTC. This translates into CSATSETVDEQYF.

CDR3 coding DNA: TGCAGTGCTAGACGGACAGGGAACGTGAACACTGAAGCTTTCTTT. Translated, it gives CSARRTGNVNTEAFF. This chain joins TRBV20-1 and TRBJ1-1, with TRBD1 matching 8 bases. The CDR3 consists of 15 residues. The J segment lost 0 bases and the V segment lost 2 bases, leaving 5 bases of the junction unmatched. From germline, CDR1 is DFQATT and CDR2 SNEGSKA (reference sequence).

A remark on this clonotype: Given a much more abundant clone one base away, this may be a read error. The chain combines TRBV29-1 with TRBJ2-1; maybe TRBD2 (6 bases). Trimming took off 7 bases at V and 2 bases at J, with 21 bases between the two ends. The germline CDR1 and CDR2 sequences are SQVTM and ANQGSEA. The CDR3 runs to 16 residues. The DNA of the CDR3 is TGCAGCGCGATGCCCTTTCCGGCGGGGACCTACAATGAGCAGTTCTTC. It specifies CSAMPFPAGTYNEQFF.

The chain uses TRBV10-3 and TRBJ2-5; 8 nucleotides agree with TRBD1. Germline assignment: CDR1 ENHRY and CDR2 SYGVKD. The CDR3 extends over 14 amino acids. The ends lost 5 bases at V and 5 bases at J; junction bases unmatched: 7. CDR3 DNA: TGTGCCATCAGTAAATCAGGGGGCCCGGAGACCCAGTACTTC. This encodes CAISKSGGPETQYF.